Listed below are T cell receptor beta chains from one sample, sequenced in a study of blood T cell repertoires in COVID-19. Some clones are missing from TCRdb's copy, which holds only in-frame ones; the method was immunoSEQ multiplex PCR. The sample includes some 70,000 clones, 89% of them seen just once. Material for sequencing was peripheral blood. The receptor source for this set is a man between 50 and 59 years old with active COVID-19. Each CDR3 is given with its conserved first and last residue. The D gene is left open where the match is weak. Clone sizes are given selectively: once, few, many, or a class where the clone is expanded.

d_call j_call clone_size v_call cdr3_aa cdr3_nt
- TRBJ1-2 - TRBV5-6 CASTSGVGYTF TGTGCCAGCACCTCGGGGGTTGGCTACACCTTC
TRBD1 TRBJ1-1 - TRBV5-1 CASSQQGAEAFF TGCGCCAGCAGCCAACAGGGGGCTGAAGCTTTCTTT
- TRBJ1-2 - TRBV2 CASSEATGYGYTF TGTGCCAGCAGTGAGGCGACAGGATATGGCTACACCTTC
TRBD1 TRBJ1-2 - TRBV19 CASIATGTAISYGYTF TGTGCCAGTATCGCAACAGGGACAGCCATCTCCTATGGCTACACCTTC
- TRBJ2-7 - TRBV6-6 CASSLQEGEQYF TGTGCCAGCAGCCTCCAGGAGGGCGAGCAGTACTTC
- TRBJ2-7 - TRBV6-5 CASSFGQPYEQYF TGTGCCAGCAGTTTTGGACAGCCCTACGAGCAGTACTTC
- TRBJ1-2 - TRBV2 CASSEGLGAGYTF TGTGCCAGCAGTGAAGGACTTGGGGCTGGCTACACCTTC
TRBD1 TRBJ2-1 - TRBV7-9 CASTEDPPDRGRVQFF TGTGCCAGCACCGAGGACCCCCCCGACAGGGGGCGCGTTCAGTTCTTC
- TRBJ1-3 - TRBV18 CASSPPQGSPIGNTIYF TGTGCCAGCTCACCACCTCAGGGCAGTCCGATCGGAAACACCATATATTTT
- TRBJ1-2 - TRBV19 CASSNLRRLRQTFYGYTF TGTGCCAGTAGTAATCTACGGCGTCTCCGACAAACGTTCTATGGCTACACCTTC
- TRBJ1-1 few TRBV6-5 CASRFESEAFF TGTGCCAGTAGATTTGAGTCTGAAGCTTTCTTT
TRBD1 TRBJ1-5 - TRBV19 CASRTQGDHQPQHF TGTGCCAGTAGGACACAGGGGGACCATCAGCCCCAGCATTTT
TRBD1 TRBJ2-1 - TRBV5-1 CASSLFGTGRDNEQFF TGCGCCAGCAGCTTGTTCGGGACAGGGAGGGACAATGAGCAGTTCTTC
- TRBJ2-3 once TRBV10-3 CAIKPAGASTDTQYF TGTGCCATCAAGCCAGCGGGTGCTAGCACAGATACGCAGTATTTT
TRBD1 TRBJ1-4 - TRBV18 CASSPDRVEKLFF TGTGCCAGCTCACCCGACAGGGTTGAAAAACTGTTTTTT
TRBD1 TRBJ2-5 once TRBV9 CASSDGTGGFGETQYF TGTGCCAGCAGCGATGGGACAGGGGGCTTTGGAGAGACCCAGTACTTC
- TRBJ1-5 few TRBV6-5 CASSAGGNQPQHF TGTGCCAGCAGCGCAGGGGGCAATCAGCCCCAGCATTTT
TRBD1 TRBJ1-1 - TRBV10-3 CAISEFEDRGHTEAFF TGTGCCATCAGTGAGTTCGAGGACAGGGGGCACACTGAAGCTTTCTTT
TRBD2 TRBJ2-1 - TRBV2 CASSDLRTRILSSYNEQFF TGTGCCAGCAGTGATCTTAGGACTAGAATCCTCAGCTCCTACAATGAGCAGTTCTTC
TRBD1 TRBJ1-3 - TRBV4-3 CASSQEGQLSGNTIYF TGCGCCAGCAGCCAAGAGGGACAGCTCTCTGGAAACACCATATATTTT
TRBD1 TRBJ1-1 - TRBV20-1 CSARGTGTAFF TGCAGTGCTAGAGGGACAGGGACAGCTTTCTTT
- TRBJ1-4 - TRBV10-3 CAISERGGVGEKLFF TGTGCCATCAGTGAGAGGGGGGGAGTCGGTGAAAAACTGTTTTTT
TRBD1 TRBJ2-5 - TRBV11-2 CASSSPTGGLETQYF TGTGCCAGCAGCTCTCCGACAGGGGGCTTAGAGACCCAGTACTTC